This T cell receptor (beta chain) emerged from a study of glioma-infiltrating T cells after dendritic cell vaccination. In the study overall: Autologous tumor lysate-pulsed dendritic cell vaccination was given between the early 2000s and the early 2010s. Dendritic cell vaccine was injected intradermally three times, biweekly.

The CDR3 covers 15 residues. Germline-derived CDR1 and CDR2 are SGHAT and FQNNGV. After removal of 2 bases from V and 0 bases from J, the junction contained 3 bases not matched to a gene. TCRB CDR3 was amplified from 2 ug genomic DNA or less. Data came from immunoSEQ multiplex PCR; TCRdb stores just in-frame clones and leaves some out. The sample comprises about 49,000 clones, about 85% of which are singletons, and 10% to 12% rests with the top ten. This receptor was obtained from a human donor with glioblastoma. Specimen: blood, collected before dendritic cell vaccination. The chain joins TRBV11-2 to TRBJ2-7; 8 bases line up with TRBD2. This CDR3 is CASSLPREGSYEQYF. The CDR3 region has the DNA TGTGCCAGCAGCTTACCCCGGGAGGGCTCCTACGAGCAGTACTTC.